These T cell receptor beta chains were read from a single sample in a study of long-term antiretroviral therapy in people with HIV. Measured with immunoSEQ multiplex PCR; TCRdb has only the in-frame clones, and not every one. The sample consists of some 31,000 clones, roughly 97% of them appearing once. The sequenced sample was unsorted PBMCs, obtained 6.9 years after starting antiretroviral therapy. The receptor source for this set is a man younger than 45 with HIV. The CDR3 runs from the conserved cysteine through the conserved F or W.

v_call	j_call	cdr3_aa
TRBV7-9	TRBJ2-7	CASNTAGTVSYEQYF
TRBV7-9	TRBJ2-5	CASSLWGANETQYF
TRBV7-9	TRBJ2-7	CASSRRDATYEQYF
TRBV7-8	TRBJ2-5	CASSHETQYF
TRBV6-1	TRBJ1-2	CASSANRGRTGSYGYTF
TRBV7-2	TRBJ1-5	CASSLVGKQPQHF
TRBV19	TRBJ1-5	CASSIGGVGNQPQHF
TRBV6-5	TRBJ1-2	CASRTGGAYGYTF
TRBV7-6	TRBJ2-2	CASSVEGTSGTRARGELFF
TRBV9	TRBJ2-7	CASSPGGSLSYEQYF
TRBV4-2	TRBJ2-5	CASSQADSLETQYF
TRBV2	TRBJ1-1	CASSAYTEAFF
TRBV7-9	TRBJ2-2	CASSLVPDTGELFF
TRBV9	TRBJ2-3	CASSVDGTDTQYF
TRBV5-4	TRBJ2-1	CASSSLSEQFF
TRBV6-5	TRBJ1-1	CASSYLAGSTEAFF
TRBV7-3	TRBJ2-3	CASSSSHLDTQYF
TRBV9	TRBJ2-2	CASSVAQLAGVTGELFF
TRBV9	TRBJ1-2	CASSVGLTVPAYGYTF
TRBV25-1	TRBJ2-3	CASSEWDSTDTQYF
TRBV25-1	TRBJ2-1	CASSRTGGMDEQFF
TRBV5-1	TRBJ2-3	CASGSSLDTQYF
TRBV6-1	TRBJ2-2	CASTPRMGGELFF
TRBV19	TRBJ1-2	CASSPGRLNYGYTF
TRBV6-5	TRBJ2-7	CASSYSRGTGEYF
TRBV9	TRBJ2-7	CASSVTGTGGSYEQYF
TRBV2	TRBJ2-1	CASSRDEEQFF